This T cell receptor (beta chain) is from a study of CD8 T cells in ankylosing spondylitis. Study-wide results and caveats: Peripheral blood samples showed relatively rare disease-linked clones, and these clones were CD8+. Certain motif variants had earlier been reported in reactive arthritis synovial fluid and blood.

Points on this clonotype: No antigen is known for it.

The V and J ends lost 1 base and 2 bases respectively, with 9 bases between them. The germline gives CDR1 SEHNR, CDR2 FQNEAQ (reference sequence). This CDR3 is built from 15 residues. Quantitative molecular-barcoded 5'-RACE generated the TCR beta libraries. TCRdb re-analysed the 5' RACE reads in MiXCR, keeping a single row per CDR3 protein. The table records about 160,000 distinct CDR3 sequences, under 45% of them present only once. J is TRBJ1-5 and V is TRBV7-9; D not certain. Sample: synovial fluid, either unsorted or a sorted T cell fraction (not recorded which). This receptor was obtained from a male donor with ankylosing spondylitis. CDR3: CASSLGAGGNQPQHF. In DNA, the CDR3 is TGTGCCAGCAGCTTAGGGGCTGGGGGCAATCAGCCCCAGCATTTT.